This record looks at one T cell receptor (beta chain) sequence and its context. The antigen is undetermined. The record originates from a study of cytomegalovirus exposure and HLA in healthy donors. Study-level background: An early data release held around 80 million unique TCRs from HLA-typed donors.

Use of 60 Vbeta and 13 Jbeta primers characterized the PCR. The data were produced by immunoSEQ multiplex PCR, yet TCRdb's version contains in-frame clones alone and is incomplete. The sample has fewer than 75,000 clones; about 80% are singletons. With V trimmed by 6 bases and J by 9 bases, 11 bases remained unmatched. Germline V gene data show CDR1 as SNHLY and CDR2 as FYNNEI. CDR3 length: 13 residues. Study-wide results and caveats: Follow-up analysis found HLA locus-dependent TCR association rates, highest for DRB1 and lowest for HLA-C.

Sequencing used PBMCs. This receptor was taken from a man aged 25 to 45 in good health and CMV-seronegative. V gene TRBV2 combines with J gene TRBJ2-7, with 7 bases fitting TRBD1. CDR3: CASSVDREYGQYF. CDR3 in DNA: TGTGCCAGCAGCGTCGACAGGGAATATGGGCAGTACTTC.